The source of this T cell receptor (beta chain) is a study of long-term antiretroviral therapy in people with HIV. Study-wide results and limits: Repertoire dominance by clones expanded before ART was seen at all time points. Participants lacked recorded data on ART adherence, viral resistance or therapy changes. Among HIV repertoires, CDR3 length ranges were narrower than those of controls.

Note on this clone: Antigen specificity is unknown.

This was the immunoSEQ v3.0 assay at survey level. Sequencing was performed with immunoSEQ multiplex PCR; in TCRdb, only in-frame clones are kept and a portion is missing. Among around 31,000 clones, approximately 91% were seen once, and the ten largest hold around 7.8%. Between the trimmed V and J ends, which lost 0 bases and 2 bases, there was a span of 14 bases. Germline CDR1 reads SGHRS; CDR2 reads YFSETQ. This CDR3 has 16 amino acids. The chain is built from TRBV5-1 and TRBJ2-5; no firm D call. This TCR was sampled from a man aged 50-59 years with HIV. The source material was unsorted PBMCs, sampled around 5 years before starting antiretroviral therapy. The CDR3 DNA reads as TGCGCCAGCAGCTTGGGCACTCGACACGGGCAAGAGACCCAGTACTTC. This gives the protein CASSLGTRHGQETQYF.